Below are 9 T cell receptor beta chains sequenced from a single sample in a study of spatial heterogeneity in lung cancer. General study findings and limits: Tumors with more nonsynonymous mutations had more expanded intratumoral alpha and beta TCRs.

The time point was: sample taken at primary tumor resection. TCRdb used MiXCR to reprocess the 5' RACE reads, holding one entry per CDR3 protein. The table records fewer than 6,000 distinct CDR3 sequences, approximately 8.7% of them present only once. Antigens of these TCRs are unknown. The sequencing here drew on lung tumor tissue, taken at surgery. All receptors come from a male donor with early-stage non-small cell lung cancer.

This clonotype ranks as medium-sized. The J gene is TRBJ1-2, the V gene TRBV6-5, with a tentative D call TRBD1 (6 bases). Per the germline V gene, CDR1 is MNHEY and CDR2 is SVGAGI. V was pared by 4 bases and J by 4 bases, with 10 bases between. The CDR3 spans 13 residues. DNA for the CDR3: TGTGCCAGCAGTTCGAAAGGGGGCTATGGCTACACCTTC. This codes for CASSSKGGYGYTF.

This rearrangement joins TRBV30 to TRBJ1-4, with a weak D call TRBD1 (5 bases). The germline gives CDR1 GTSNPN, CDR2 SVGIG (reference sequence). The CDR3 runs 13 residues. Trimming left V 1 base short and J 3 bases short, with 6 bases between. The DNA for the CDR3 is TGTGCCTGGAGTGGGGGCCCTAATGAAAAACTGTTTTTT. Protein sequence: CAWSGGPNEKLFF.

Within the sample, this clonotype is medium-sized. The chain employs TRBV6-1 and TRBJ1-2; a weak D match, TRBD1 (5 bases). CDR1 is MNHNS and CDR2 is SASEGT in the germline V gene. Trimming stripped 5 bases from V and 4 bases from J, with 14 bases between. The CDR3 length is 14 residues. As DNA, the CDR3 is TGTGCCAGCAGTACCTCAGGGAGCTTCTATGGCTACACCTTC. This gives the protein CASSTSGSFYGYTF.

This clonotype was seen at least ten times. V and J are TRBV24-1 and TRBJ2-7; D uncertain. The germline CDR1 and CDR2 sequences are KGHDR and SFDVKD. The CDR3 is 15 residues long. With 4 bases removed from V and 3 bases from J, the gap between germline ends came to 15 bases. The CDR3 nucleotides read TGTGCCACCAGTGACCCCCGAGACGCCAACTACGAGCAGTACTTC. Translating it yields CATSDPRDANYEQYF.

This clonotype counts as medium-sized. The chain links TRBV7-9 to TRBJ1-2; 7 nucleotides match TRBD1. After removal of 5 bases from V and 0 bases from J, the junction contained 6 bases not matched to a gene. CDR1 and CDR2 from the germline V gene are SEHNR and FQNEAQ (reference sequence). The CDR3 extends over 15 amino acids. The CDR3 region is CASSLAGGTNYGYTF. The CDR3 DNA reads TGTGCCAGCAGCCTCGCAGGGGGAACTAACTATGGCTACACCTTC.

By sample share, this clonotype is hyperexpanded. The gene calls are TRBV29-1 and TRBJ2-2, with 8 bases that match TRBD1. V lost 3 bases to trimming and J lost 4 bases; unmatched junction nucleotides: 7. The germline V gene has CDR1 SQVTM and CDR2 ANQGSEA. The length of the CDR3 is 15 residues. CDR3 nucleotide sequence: TGCAGCGTTGAGCCCGGACAGGGAGGCACCGGGGAGCTGTTTTTT. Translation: CSVEPGQGGTGELFF.

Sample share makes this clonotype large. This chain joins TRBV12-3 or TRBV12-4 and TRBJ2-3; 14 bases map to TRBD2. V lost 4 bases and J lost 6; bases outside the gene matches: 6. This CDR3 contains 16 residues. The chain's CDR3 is CASSYGTSGRGDTQYF. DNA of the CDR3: TGTGCCAGCAGTTATGGGACTAGCGGGAGAGGGGATACGCAGTATTTT.

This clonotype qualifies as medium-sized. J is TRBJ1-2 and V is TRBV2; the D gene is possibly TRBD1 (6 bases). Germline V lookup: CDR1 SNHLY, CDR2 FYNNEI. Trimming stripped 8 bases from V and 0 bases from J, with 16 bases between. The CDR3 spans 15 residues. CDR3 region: CASGETGDANYGYTF. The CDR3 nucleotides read TGTGCCAGCGGGGAGACAGGAGATGCTAACTATGGCTACACCTTC.

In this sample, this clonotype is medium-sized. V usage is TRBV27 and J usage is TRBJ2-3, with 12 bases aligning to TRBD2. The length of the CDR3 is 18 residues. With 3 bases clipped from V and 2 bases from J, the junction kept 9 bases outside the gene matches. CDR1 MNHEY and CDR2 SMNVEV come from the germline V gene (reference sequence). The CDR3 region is CASSLGASGRVLTDTQYF. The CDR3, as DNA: TGTGCCAGCAGTTTGGGGGCTAGCGGGAGGGTACTCACAGATACGCAGTATTTT.